These 22 T cell receptor beta chains originate from one sample sequenced in a study of shared clonotypes between healthy human individuals. Assay used: immunoSEQ multiplex PCR; TCRdb lists only in-frame clones, some missing. The table has roughly 2 million clones, 90% to 96% seen once. The sample consisted of naive CD4+ T cells sorted from blood. The subset: CD45RA+ positively selected. These receptors originate from a man aged 18-30 years in good health.

This clone has only one observation. The chain links TRBV7-2 to TRBJ2-2, with 9 nucleotides matching TRBD1. V was clipped by 6 bases and J by 6 bases; unmatched bases: 8. The CDR3 length is 15 residues. From germline, CDR1 is SGHTA and CDR2 FQGNSA. CDR3 DNA: TGTGCCAGCAGACCTGGGACAGGGTCGTCCGGGGAGCTGTTTTTT. Translated: CASRPGTGSSGELFF.

The rearrangement links TRBV7-2 to TRBJ2-7; 8 bases fit TRBD2. Germline V lookup: CDR1 SGHTA, CDR2 FQGNSA. V trimming: 5 bases; J trimming: 6 bases; junction bases outside the gene matches: 12. The CDR3 totals 15 residues. The CDR3 sequence: CASSARSGSAPEQYF. As DNA, the CDR3 is TGTGCCAGCAGCGCGAGAAGCGGGAGTGCCCCCGAGCAGTACTTC.

The chain joins TRBV7-3 to TRBJ2-5; D remains ambiguous. This CDR3 spans 13 amino acids. Per germline, CDR1 SGHTA and CDR2 FQGTGA. V lost 2 bases to trimming and J lost 4 bases, with 8 bases between them. The CDR3 protein is CASSLGVRETQYF. Written as DNA, the CDR3 is TGTGCCAGCAGCTTAGGTGTTCGAGAGACCCAGTACTTC.

This clone showed up just once. This specimen includes other DNA sequences encoding the same CDR3. This chain links TRBV20-1 with TRBJ2-5; D is uncertain. CDR1 and CDR2 (germline): DFQATT, SNEGSKA (reference sequence). The CDR3 is made up of 10 amino acids. V dropped 5 bases and J dropped 3 bases, with 4 bases sitting between them. In DNA, the CDR3 is TGCAGTGCTCTTGAAGAGACCCAGTACTTC. Encoded protein: CSALEETQYF.

This rearrangement joins TRBV9 to TRBJ2-1, with D hard to call. With 3 bases removed from V and 1 base from J, the gap between germline ends came to 11 bases. The CDR3 extends over 15 amino acids. Germline values: CDR1 SGDLS, CDR2 YYNGEE. The CDR3 DNA follows: TGTGCCAGCAGCGCCTTAAGTGGGTCCTACAATGAGCAGTTCTTC. Amino acids: CASSALSGSYNEQFF.

The chain is built from TRBV4-2 and TRBJ1-4, with a tentative D call TRBD1 (6 bases). CDR3 length: 14 residues. Between the trimmed V and J ends, which lost 5 bases and 3 bases, there was a span of 10 bases. The germline gives CDR1 LGHNA, CDR2 YNFKEQ. This CDR3 is CASSRTVANEKLFF. The CDR3 coding sequence is TGTGCCAGCAGCAGGACAGTAGCTAATGAAAAACTGTTTTTT.

This clone was seen once. This rearrangement joins TRBV6-5 to TRBJ1-5; D perhaps matches TRBD1 (5 bases). This CDR3 comprises 15 residues. Germline V gives CDR1 MNHEY, CDR2 SVGAGI. V shed 6 bases and J shed 6 bases, with 18 bases lying between them. The CDR3 region is CASSVKGQGVQPQHF. The CDR3 DNA is TGTGCCAGCAGCGTCAAGGGCCAGGGCGTTCAGCCCCAGCATTTT.

The gene calls are TRBV19 and TRBJ1-2, with D tentatively TRBD1 (5 bases). The length of the CDR3 is 15 residues. Per germline, CDR1 LNHDA and CDR2 SQIVND (reference sequence). V gave up 5 bases and J gave up 3 bases, with 16 bases separating them. The CDR3 DNA reads as TGTGCCAGTAGTCTAACCCCTCTGGGGGACTATGGCTACACCTTC. Translating it yields CASSLTPLGDYGYTF.

The chain is built from TRBV30 and TRBJ2-5, with 7 positions matching TRBD2. The DNA end is more similar to TRBJ2-7, so the J call may be wrong. CDR3 length: 15 residues. Germline lookup yields CDR1 GTSNPN and CDR2 SVGIG (reference sequence). CDR3 coding DNA: TGTGCCTGGAGTGTACTCGGGGGGTTCCCCAACGAGCAGTACTTC. This codes for CAWSVLGGFPNEQYF.

The chain carries TRBV19 and TRBJ2-7; 10 bases align to TRBD2. V was clipped by 6 bases and J by 0 bases; unmatched bases: 5. The CDR3 consists of 15 residues. CDR1 is LNHDA, CDR2 SQIVND, per germline (reference sequence). DNA for the CDR3: TGTGCCAGTAGCAGGACTAGCGGCCCCTCCTACGAGCAGTACTTC. Its protein is CASSRTSGPSYEQYF.

V and J are TRBV18 and TRBJ2-7; possibly TRBD1 or TRBD2 for D (5 bases each). Trimming pared 0 bases from V and 0 bases from J, leaving 12 bases between. This CDR3 has 16 residues. Germline V gives CDR1 KGHSH, CDR2 LQKENI. CDR3 protein: CASSPPGPRSSYEQYF. The CDR3 region has the DNA TGTGCCAGCTCACCACCGGGACCCAGAAGCTCCTACGAGCAGTACTTC.

The chain joins TRBV4-1 to TRBJ2-5; 8 positions match TRBD1. Trimming cost V 4 bases and J 5 bases; bases outside gene matches: 12. The V gene's germline CDR1 is MGHRA and CDR2 YSYEKL. The CDR3 sequence is 16 residues long. CDR3 nucleotide sequence: TGCGCCAGCAGCCCCGCAGACAGGGGCCCGGGGGAGACCCAGTACTTC. This encodes CASSPADRGPGETQYF.

V is TRBV10-3 and J is TRBJ2-7; perhaps D is TRBD1 or TRBD2 (5 bases each). The V end was cut by 10 bases, the J end by 4 bases, with 17 bases between. Germline-derived CDR1 and CDR2 are ENHRY and SYGVKD. The CDR3 covers 13 residues. The CDR3 DNA sequence: TGTGCCACCTTCGGGACGGAACCTTACGAGCAGTACTTC. Translation gives CATFGTEPYEQYF.

This sequence joins TRBV4-1 and TRBJ2-7; D remains ambiguous. V shed 1 base and J shed 0 bases, with 7 bases lying between them. Germline CDR1 MGHRA, CDR2 YSYEKL. This CDR3 has 14 amino acids. The CDR3 sequence is CASSQVVASYEQYF. The CDR3 coding sequence is TGCGCCAGCAGCCAAGTGGTAGCCTCCTACGAGCAGTACTTC.

This chain links TRBV5-4 with TRBJ2-2; 7 bases line up with TRBD2. The CDR3 length is 16 residues. Germline V gene lookup returns CDR1 SGHNT and CDR2 YYREEE (reference sequence). V was clipped by 0 bases and J by 6 bases; unmatched bases: 8. In DNA, the CDR3 is TGTGCCAGCAGCTTGGTTTCGGTACGGGGGGCCGGGGAGCTGTTTTTT. Protein sequence: CASSLVSVRGAGELFF.

This chain uses TRBV29-1 with TRBJ2-3; D might be TRBD1 (7 bases). Trimming shortened V by 7 bases and J by 0 bases, and 14 bases separated the two germline ends. CDR1 is SQVTM, CDR2 ANQGSEA, per germline. The CDR3 is 14 amino acids. The CDR3, as DNA: TGCAGCGCCAGGGGGGAGTTCAGCACAGATACGCAGTATTTT. This encodes CSARGEFSTDTQYF.

CDR3 bases: TGTGCCAGCCAACCCCGGGGCCCTGGGGCCAACGTCCTGACTTTC. It yields the protein CASQPRGPGANVLTF. The chain employs TRBV6-1 and TRBJ2-6; D possibly uses TRBD1 or TRBD2 (5 bases each). CDR1 MNHNS and CDR2 SASEGT come from the germline V gene. V was pared by 8 bases and J by 2 bases, with 13 bases between. The CDR3 length is 15 residues.

J is TRBJ2-1 and V is TRBV6-1, with 9 bases aligning to TRBD1. The junction had 6 bases not matched to a gene; V was cut back by 3 bases and J by 3 bases. CDR3 length: 16 amino acids. CDR1 and CDR2 from the germline V gene are MNHNS and SASEGT. The CDR3 protein is CASSDFGQGFYNEQFF. The CDR3 DNA is TGTGCCAGCAGTGACTTTGGACAGGGGTTCTACAATGAGCAGTTCTTC.

On this clone: Distinct nucleotide sequences in the sample also encode this CDR3. The chain carries TRBV5-1 and TRBJ2-7; 10 positions match TRBD1. Germline loops: CDR1 SGHRS, CDR2 YFSETQ. V lost 4 bases to trimming and J lost 4 bases; unmatched junction nucleotides: 5. The CDR3 contains 14 residues. CDR3: CASSLGDRGYEQYF. The CDR3 DNA follows: TGCGCCAGCAGCCTCGGGGACAGGGGATACGAGCAGTACTTC.

The chain couples TRBV7-8 to TRBJ2-2, with 7 bases aligning to TRBD2. CDR1 and CDR2 (germline): SGHVS, FQNEAQ. Trimming took 3 bases from V and 0 from J; bases not matched to a gene: 4. This CDR3 is built from 16 residues. CDR3 coding DNA: TGTGCCAGCAGCTTTCGGGGGGAAACGAACACCGGGGAGCTGTTTTTT. Translated: CASSFRGETNTGELFF.

This clone was detected a few times. The J gene is TRBJ2-7, the V gene TRBV6-1; D is possibly TRBD1 or TRBD2 (5 bases each). With 5 bases removed from V and 3 bases from J, the gap between germline ends came to 11 bases. This CDR3 region has 13 residues. From germline, CDR1 is MNHNS and CDR2 SASEGT. The CDR3 loop is CASSTRDHYEQYF. The CDR3 coding sequence is TGTGCCAGCAGTACCCGGGACCACTACGAGCAGTACTTC.

The V call is TRBV28, the J call TRBJ1-6, with D maybe TRBD1 (5 bases). CDR1 MDHEN and CDR2 SYDVKM come from the germline V gene. The CDR3 covers 15 residues. V shed 5 bases and J shed 5 bases, with 13 bases lying between them. CDR3 nucleotides: TGTGCCAGCAGTCCCGAGGACATAGATAATTCACCCCTCCACTTT. It encodes CASSPEDIDNSPLHF.